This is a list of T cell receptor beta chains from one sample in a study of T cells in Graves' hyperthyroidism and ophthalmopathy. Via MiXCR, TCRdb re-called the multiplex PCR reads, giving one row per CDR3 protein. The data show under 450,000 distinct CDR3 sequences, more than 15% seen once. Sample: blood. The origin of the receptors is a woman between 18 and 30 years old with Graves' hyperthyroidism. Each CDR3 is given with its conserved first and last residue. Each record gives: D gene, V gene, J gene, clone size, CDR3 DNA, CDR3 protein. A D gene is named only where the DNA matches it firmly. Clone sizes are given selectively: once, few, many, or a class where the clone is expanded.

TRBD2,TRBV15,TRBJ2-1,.,TGTGCCACCAGCAGGCTAGCGGTTTCCTACAATGAGCAGTTCTTC,CATSRLAVSYNEQFF
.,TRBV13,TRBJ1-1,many,TGTGCCAGCAGCTTCGGGGGGCTGGGGATCCCTGAAGCTTTCTTT,CASSFGGLGIPEAFF
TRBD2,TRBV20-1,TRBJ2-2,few,TGCAGTGCTAATTATGGCGGGAGTGGCACCGGGGAGCTGTTTTTT,CSANYGGSGTGELFF
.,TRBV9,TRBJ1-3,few,TGTGCCAGCAGCGTAGTTCCGGGTGGACAGGGAAACACCATATATTTT,CASSVVPGGQGNTIYF
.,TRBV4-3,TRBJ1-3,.,TGCGCCAGCAGCCAAGCCCCTAAACAGGCTGGAGGAAACACCATATATTTT,CASSQAPKQAGGNTIYF
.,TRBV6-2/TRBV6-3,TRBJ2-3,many,TGTGCCAGCATCCCCGACGCCAGCACAGATACGCAGTATTTT,CASIPDASTDTQYF
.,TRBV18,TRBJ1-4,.,TGTGCCAGCTCACCGCAGCCGCTTAATAAAAAACTGTTTTTT,CASSPQPLNKKLFF
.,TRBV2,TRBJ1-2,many,TGTGCCAGCAGCGAAGACAGTCCCTATGGCTACACCTTC,CASSEDSPYGYTF
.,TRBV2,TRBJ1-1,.,TGTGCCAGCAGTGAAGCGACAAGGGGCCCTGAAGCTTTCTTT,CASSEATRGPEAFF
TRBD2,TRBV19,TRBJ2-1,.,TGTGCCAGTAGTACAACTAGCGGGAAGATTGAGCAGTTCTTC,CASSTTSGKIEQFF
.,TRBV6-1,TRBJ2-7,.,TGTGCCAGCAGTTGGCAGGGTGATGCCTACGAGCAGTACTTC,CASSWQGDAYEQYF
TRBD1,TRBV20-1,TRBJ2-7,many,TGCAGCGGGGACAGGGTAGAAGCCGAGCAGTACTTC,CSGDRVEAEQYF
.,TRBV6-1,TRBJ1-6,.,TGTGCCAGCAAAAAAGACTCACTGGGGGGACCCCTCCACTTT,CASKKDSLGGPLHF
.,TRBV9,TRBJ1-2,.,TGTGCCAGCAGCTCCCGAAGAGGGGGAGACTATGGCTACACCTTC,CASSSRRGGDYGYTF
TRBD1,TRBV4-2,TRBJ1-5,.,TGTGCCAGCAGCCAAGGGGGGACAGGGGTCGGTTTTGGCAATCAGCCCCAGCATTTT,CASSQGGTGVGFGNQPQHF
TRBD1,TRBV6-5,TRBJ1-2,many,TGTGCCAGCAGTTACTCGTCCCTCCGCACAGGGGCCTATGGCTACACCTTC,CASSYSSLRTGAYGYTF
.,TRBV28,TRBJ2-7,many,TGTGCCAGCAGTTTACATGGGGTCTCCTACGAGCAGTACTTC,CASSLHGVSYEQYF
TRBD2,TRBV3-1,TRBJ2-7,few,TGTGCCAGCAGCCCGACTAGCGGGAGCGAGCAGTACTTC,CASSPTSGSEQYF
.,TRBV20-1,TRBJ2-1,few,TGCAGTGCTCGCCTCAGTCCCGGGAATGAGCAGTTCTTC,CSARLSPGNEQFF
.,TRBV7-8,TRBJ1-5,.,TGTGCCAGCAGCACTGGACTCCTTAATCAGCCCCAGCATTTT,CASSTGLLNQPQHF
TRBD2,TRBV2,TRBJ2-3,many,TGTGCCAAAGGGCGGGGGGGCATCACAGATACGCAGTATTTT,CAKGRGGITDTQYF
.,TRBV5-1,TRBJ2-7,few,TGCGCCAGCAGCTTGAACGCAGGTCAGGGGTACGAGCAGTACTTC,CASSLNAGQGYEQYF
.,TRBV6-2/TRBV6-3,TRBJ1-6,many,TGTGCCAGCAGTTACTCTAGACAGGATCTACGATCACCCCTCCACTTT,CASSYSRQDLRSPLHF
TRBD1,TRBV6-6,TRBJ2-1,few,TGTGCCAGCAGTTACTCGACCGGGACAGGGCCCACCGAGCAGTTCTTC,CASSYSTGTGPTEQFF
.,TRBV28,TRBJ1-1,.,TGTGCCAGCAGTGGGGCGGGGGGGGGGGGGGGGGGCTTGAACACTGAAGCTTTCTTT,CASSGAGGGGGGLNTEAFF
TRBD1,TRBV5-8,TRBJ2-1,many,TGTGCCAGCAGCGTAGGACAGGGGATTTACAATGAGCAGTTCTTC,CASSVGQGIYNEQFF
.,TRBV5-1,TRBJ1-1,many,TGCGCCAGCAGCTTGGCCCAGCTGAACACTGAAGCTTTCTTT,CASSLAQLNTEAFF
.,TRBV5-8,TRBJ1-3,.,TGTGCCAGCAGCTTGGCCCACACAAACTCTGGAAACACCATATATTTT,CASSLAHTNSGNTIYF